This T cell receptor beta chain was recovered during a study of neurological immune-mediated disorders. This clonotype has a count of ten or more. TCRdb re-called the 5' RACE reads with MiXCR, one entry per CDR3 protein. The table records about 24,000 distinct CDR3 sequences, around an eighth of them present only once. The V and J ends lost 1 base and 0 bases respectively, with 13 bases between them. Germline loops: CDR1 DFQATT, CDR2 SNEGSKA (reference sequence). This CDR3 is 16 amino acids long. Sequenced input: PBMCs. The rearrangement uses TRBV20-1 and TRBJ2-4, with no clear D. This TCR was recovered from a middle-aged woman with HTLV-1-associated myelopathy (HAM/TSP). CDR3 amino acids: CSARVPSDLAKNIQYF. For the CDR3, the DNA is TGCAGTGCTAGAGTGCCCAGCGACCTAGCCAAAAACATTCAGTACTTC.